These T cell receptor beta chains were read from a single sample in a study of T-cell memory formation after mild COVID-19. TCRdb redid the calling of the 5' RACE reads with MiXCR, one entry per CDR3 protein. The sample has a few hundred thousand distinct CDR3 sequences, over 7% seen once. Sequencing input: PBMCs or a T cell subset sorted from them (not recorded which). The receptor set was obtained from a man between 18 and 29 years old who had mild COVID-19 (a few samples of this study predate the infection). Cell type and time point are not known. Each CDR3 is given with its conserved first and last residue. The D gene is left open where the match is weak. Size values are once, few and many counts, or a class for expanded clones, and some rows have none.

CDR3nt: TGTGCCAGCAGTTACGCGACAGGGGGGTACACTGAAGCTTTCTTT; CDR3aa: CASSYATGGYTEAFF; v_gene: TRBV6-5; abundance: -; d_gene: TRBD1; j_gene: TRBJ1-1
CDR3nt: TGCGCCAGCAGCTTTTGGACGGCAGATACGCAGTATTTT; CDR3aa: CASSFWTADTQYF; v_gene: TRBV5-1; abundance: many; d_gene: -; j_gene: TRBJ2-3
CDR3nt: TGTGCCAGTAGCAGGGTGGCCTATAATTCACCCCTCCACTTT; CDR3aa: CASSRVAYNSPLHF; v_gene: TRBV19; abundance: -; d_gene: -; j_gene: TRBJ1-6
CDR3nt: TGTGCCAGCAGCCGCCGGGACAGTTCACCCCTCCACTTT; CDR3aa: CASSRRDSSPLHF; v_gene: TRBV7-6; abundance: -; d_gene: TRBD1; j_gene: TRBJ1-6
CDR3nt: TGTGCCAGCAGGGGGTTCGGGACAGGGAGCATTCAGTACTTC; CDR3aa: CASRGFGTGSIQYF; v_gene: TRBV25-1; abundance: many; d_gene: TRBD1; j_gene: TRBJ2-4
CDR3nt: TGTGCCAGCAGGGAAACTAGCGGGGGGGCCTATGAGCAGTTCTTC; CDR3aa: CASRETSGGAYEQFF; v_gene: TRBV12-3/TRBV12-4; abundance: few; d_gene: TRBD2; j_gene: TRBJ2-1
CDR3nt: TGCAGTGCTAGGTCTGGTCCTGAAGCTTTCTTT; CDR3aa: CSARSGPEAFF; v_gene: TRBV20-1; abundance: -; d_gene: -; j_gene: TRBJ1-1
CDR3nt: TGTGCCAGCAGCTTAAAGGCGGAGAGCTCCTACGAGCAGTACTTC; CDR3aa: CASSLKAESSYEQYF; v_gene: TRBV7-9; abundance: -; d_gene: -; j_gene: TRBJ2-7
CDR3nt: TGTGCCAGCAGTTCAGGGGAGTGGGAAGCTTTCTTT; CDR3aa: CASSSGEWEAFF; v_gene: TRBV7-9; abundance: few; d_gene: -; j_gene: TRBJ1-1
CDR3nt: TGCGCCAGCAGCTTGATTCCCGAGCGGGGAGATACGCAGTATTTT; CDR3aa: CASSLIPERGDTQYF; v_gene: TRBV5-1; abundance: many; d_gene: TRBD2; j_gene: TRBJ2-3
CDR3nt: TGTGCCAGCAGTTCCCATCGCGGGGGTAATACTGAAGCTTTCTTT; CDR3aa: CASSSHRGGNTEAFF; v_gene: TRBV12-3/TRBV12-4; abundance: -; d_gene: -; j_gene: TRBJ1-1
CDR3nt: TGCGCCAGCAGCACCGGGACTAGCGGGGGGGCCTGGGAGACCCAGTACTTC; CDR3aa: CASSTGTSGGAWETQYF; v_gene: TRBV5-1; abundance: -; d_gene: TRBD2; j_gene: TRBJ2-5
CDR3nt: TGTGCCAGCAGTTTAGCAGGGAATCGGAACACTGAAGCTTTCTTT; CDR3aa: CASSLAGNRNTEAFF; v_gene: TRBV12-3/TRBV12-4; abundance: -; d_gene: -; j_gene: TRBJ1-1
CDR3nt: TGCGCCAGCAGCTTAAACAGTCTGGGTGGGGGACCCCTCCACTTT; CDR3aa: CASSLNSLGGGPLHF; v_gene: TRBV5-1; abundance: few; d_gene: -; j_gene: TRBJ1-6
CDR3nt: TGCGCCAGCAGCTTGCTATGGGGTTCGGAGACCCAGTACTTC; CDR3aa: CASSLLWGSETQYF; v_gene: TRBV5-1; abundance: few; d_gene: -; j_gene: TRBJ2-5
CDR3nt: TGCAGCGTTGATCCCAGCGGGGGGGCCAATGAGCAGTTCTTC; CDR3aa: CSVDPSGGANEQFF; v_gene: TRBV29-1; abundance: -; d_gene: TRBD2; j_gene: TRBJ2-1